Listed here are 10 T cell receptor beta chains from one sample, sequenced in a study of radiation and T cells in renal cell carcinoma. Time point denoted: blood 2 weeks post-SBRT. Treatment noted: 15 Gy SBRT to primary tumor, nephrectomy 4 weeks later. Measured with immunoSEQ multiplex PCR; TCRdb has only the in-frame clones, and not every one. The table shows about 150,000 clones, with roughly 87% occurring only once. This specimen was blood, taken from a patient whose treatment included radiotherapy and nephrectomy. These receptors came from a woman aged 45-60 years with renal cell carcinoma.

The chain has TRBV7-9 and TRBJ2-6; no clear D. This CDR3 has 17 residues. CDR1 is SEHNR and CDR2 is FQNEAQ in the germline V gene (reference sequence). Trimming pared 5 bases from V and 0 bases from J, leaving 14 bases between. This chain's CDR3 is CASSLQSKASGANVLTF. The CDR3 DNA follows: TGTGCCAGCAGCCTCCAATCCAAGGCCTCTGGGGCCAACGTCCTGACTTTC.

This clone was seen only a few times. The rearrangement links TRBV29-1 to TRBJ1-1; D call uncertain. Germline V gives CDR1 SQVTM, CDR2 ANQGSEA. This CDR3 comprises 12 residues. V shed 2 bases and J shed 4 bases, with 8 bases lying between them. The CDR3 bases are TGCAGCGTTGAACAGGTTGGCACTGAAGCTTTCTTT. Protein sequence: CSVEQVGTEAFF.

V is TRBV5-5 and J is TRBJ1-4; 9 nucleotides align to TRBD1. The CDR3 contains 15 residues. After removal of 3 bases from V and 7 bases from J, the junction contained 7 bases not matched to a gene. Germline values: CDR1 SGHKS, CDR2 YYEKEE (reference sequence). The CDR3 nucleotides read TGTGCCAGCAGCTCAACCGGGACAGGGTCTGAAAAACTGTTTTTT. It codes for CASSSTGTGSEKLFF.

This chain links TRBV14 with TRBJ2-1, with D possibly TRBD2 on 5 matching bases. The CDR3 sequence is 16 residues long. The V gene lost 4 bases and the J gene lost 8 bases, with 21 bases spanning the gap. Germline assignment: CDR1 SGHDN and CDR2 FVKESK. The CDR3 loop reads CASSPFITRSADEQFF. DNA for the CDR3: TGTGCCAGCAGCCCATTCATCACTAGGAGTGCCGATGAGCAGTTCTTC. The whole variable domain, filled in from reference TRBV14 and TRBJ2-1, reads EAGVTQFPSHSVIEKGQTVTLRCDPISGHDNLYWYRRVMGKEIKFLLHFVKESKQDESGMPNNRFLAERTGGTYSTLKVQPAELEDSGVYFCASSPFITRSADEQFFGPGTRLTVL.

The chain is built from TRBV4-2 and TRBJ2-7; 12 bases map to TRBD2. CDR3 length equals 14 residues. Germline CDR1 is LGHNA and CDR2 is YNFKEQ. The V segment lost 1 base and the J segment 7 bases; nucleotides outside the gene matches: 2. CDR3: CASSQGLAGDEQYF. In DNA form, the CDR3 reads TGTGCCAGCAGCCAAGGACTAGCGGGGGATGAGCAGTACTTC.

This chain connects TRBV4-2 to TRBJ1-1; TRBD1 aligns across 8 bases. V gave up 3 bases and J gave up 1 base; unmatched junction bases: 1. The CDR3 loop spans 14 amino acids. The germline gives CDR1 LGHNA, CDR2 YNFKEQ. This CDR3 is CASSHGQGNTEAFF. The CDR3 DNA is TGTGCCAGCAGCCATGGACAGGGGAACACTGAAGCTTTCTTT.

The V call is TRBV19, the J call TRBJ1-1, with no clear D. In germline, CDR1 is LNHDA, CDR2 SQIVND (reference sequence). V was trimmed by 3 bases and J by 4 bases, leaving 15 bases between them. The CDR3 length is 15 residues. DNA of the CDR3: TGTGCCAGTAGTATGAGAGGAGGGCTGGGCACTGAAGCTTTCTTT. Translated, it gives CASSMRGGLGTEAFF.

The CDR3 protein is CASRVGQRNEAFF. The CDR3 DNA is TGTGCCAGCAGAGTGGGACAAAGGAATGAAGCTTTCTTT. The V call is TRBV27, the J call TRBJ1-1; TRBD1 is a possible D gene (6 bases). CDR3 size: 13 residues. With 6 bases removed from V and 7 bases from J, the gap between germline ends came to 15 bases. From germline, CDR1 is MNHEY and CDR2 SMNVEV (reference sequence).

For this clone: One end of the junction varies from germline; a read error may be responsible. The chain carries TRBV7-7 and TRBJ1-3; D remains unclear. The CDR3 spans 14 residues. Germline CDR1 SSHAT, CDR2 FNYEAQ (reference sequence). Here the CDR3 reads CASSPTLSGNTIYF. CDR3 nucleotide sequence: TGTGCTAGCAGCCCGACTCTCTCTGGAAACACCATATATTTT.

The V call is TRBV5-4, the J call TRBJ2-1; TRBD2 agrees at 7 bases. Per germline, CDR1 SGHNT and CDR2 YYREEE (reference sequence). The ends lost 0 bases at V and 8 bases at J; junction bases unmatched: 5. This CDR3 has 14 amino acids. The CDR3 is CASSLGLAGDEQFF. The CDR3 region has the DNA TGTGCCAGCAGCTTGGGACTAGCCGGCGATGAGCAGTTCTTC.